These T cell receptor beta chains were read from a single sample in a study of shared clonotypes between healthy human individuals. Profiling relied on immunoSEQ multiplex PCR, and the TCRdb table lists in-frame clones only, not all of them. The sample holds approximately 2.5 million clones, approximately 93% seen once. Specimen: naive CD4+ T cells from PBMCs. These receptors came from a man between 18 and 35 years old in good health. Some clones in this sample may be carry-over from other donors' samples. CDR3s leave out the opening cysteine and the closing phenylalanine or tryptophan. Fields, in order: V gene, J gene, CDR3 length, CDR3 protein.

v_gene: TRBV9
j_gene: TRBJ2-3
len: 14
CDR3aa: ASSVGDSSSTDTQY

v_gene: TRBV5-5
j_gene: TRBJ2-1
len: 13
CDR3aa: ASNRQSPSYNEQF

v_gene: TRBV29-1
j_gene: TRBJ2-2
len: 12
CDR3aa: SVLTGINTGELF

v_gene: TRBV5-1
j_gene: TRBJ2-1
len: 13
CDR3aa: ASSPTLSSYNEQF

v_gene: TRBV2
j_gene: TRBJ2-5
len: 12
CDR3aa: ASSELGRGETQY

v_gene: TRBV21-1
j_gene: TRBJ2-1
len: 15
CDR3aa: ASSKRETSGSRDEQF

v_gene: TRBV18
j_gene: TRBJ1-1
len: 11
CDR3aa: ASSSGTGAEAF

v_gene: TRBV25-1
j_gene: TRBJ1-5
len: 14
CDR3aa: ASSDGQGFSNQPQH

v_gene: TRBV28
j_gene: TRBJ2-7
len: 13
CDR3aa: ASSTPGTGMYEQY

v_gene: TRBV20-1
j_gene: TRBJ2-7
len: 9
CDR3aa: SGGSGYEQY

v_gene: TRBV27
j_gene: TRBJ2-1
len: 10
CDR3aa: AVGYLGDEQF

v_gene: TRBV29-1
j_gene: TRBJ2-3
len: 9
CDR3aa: SGHLTDTQY

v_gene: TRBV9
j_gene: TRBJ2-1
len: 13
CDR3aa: ASSRDALLYNEQF

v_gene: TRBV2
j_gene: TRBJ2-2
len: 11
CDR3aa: ASSVQGTGELF

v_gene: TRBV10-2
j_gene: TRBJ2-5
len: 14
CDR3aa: ASSNKTSATPGTQY

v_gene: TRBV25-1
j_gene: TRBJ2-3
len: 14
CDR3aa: ASSEFSWGGADTQY

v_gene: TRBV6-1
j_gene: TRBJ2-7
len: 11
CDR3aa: ASSDRGPYEQY

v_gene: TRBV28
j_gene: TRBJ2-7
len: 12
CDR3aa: ASSRASGDYEQY

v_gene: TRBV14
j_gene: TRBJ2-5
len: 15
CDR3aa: ASSQDWREGYQETQY

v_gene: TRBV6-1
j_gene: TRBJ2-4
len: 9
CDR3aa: ASSPPNIQY

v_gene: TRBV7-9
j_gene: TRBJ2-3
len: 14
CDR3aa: ASSRGTGLSTDTQY

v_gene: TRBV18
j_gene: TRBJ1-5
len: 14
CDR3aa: ASSQQGPGSNQPQH

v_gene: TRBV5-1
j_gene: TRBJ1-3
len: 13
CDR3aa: ASSLGSASGNTIY

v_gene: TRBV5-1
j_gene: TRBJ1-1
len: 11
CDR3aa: ASSLTENTEAF

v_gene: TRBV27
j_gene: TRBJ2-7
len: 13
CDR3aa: ASSFLASGTSEQY

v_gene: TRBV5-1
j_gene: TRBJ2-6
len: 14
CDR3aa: ASSLPDNSGANVLT

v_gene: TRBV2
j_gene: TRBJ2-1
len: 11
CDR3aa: ASRGSGGTEQF

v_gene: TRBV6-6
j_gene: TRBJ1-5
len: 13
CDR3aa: ASSYSGTDNQPQH

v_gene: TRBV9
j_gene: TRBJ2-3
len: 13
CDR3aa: ASSRGGGATDTQY

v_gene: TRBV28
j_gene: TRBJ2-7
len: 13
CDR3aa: ASSLLGLAGPEQY

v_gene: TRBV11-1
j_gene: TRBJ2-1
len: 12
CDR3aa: ASSRTVWDNEQF

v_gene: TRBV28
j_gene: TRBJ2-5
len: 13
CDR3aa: ASNLSGTQSQAQY

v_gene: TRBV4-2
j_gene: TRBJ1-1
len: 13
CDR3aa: ASSPWGGVNTEAF

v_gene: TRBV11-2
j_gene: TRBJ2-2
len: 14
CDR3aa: ASSPQAGANTGELF

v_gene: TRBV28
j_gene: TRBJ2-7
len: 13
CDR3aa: ASSFSSGPTYEQY

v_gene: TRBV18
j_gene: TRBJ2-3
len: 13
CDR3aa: ASSPGAGVWDTQY

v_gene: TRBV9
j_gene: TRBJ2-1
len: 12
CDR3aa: ASSGGISYNEQF

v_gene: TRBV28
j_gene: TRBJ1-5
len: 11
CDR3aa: ASSLYRRQPQH

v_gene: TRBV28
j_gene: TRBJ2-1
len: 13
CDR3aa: ASTTELAGVNEQF

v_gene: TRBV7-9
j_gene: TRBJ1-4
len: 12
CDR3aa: ASSPYRGLEKLF

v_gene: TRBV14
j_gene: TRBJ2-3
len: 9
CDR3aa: ASSQADTQY

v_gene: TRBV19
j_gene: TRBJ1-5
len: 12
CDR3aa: ASQGNGPRGAQH

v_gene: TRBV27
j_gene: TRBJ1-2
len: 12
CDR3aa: ASSFRPDDYGYT

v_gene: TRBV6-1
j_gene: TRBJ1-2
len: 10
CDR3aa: ASRAYDAGYT

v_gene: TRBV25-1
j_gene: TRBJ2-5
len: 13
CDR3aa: ASTGDRGNQETQY

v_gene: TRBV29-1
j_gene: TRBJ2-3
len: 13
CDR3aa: SVGGTSGVTDTQY

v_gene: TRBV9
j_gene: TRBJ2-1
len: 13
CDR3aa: ASSAGGAGGVEQF

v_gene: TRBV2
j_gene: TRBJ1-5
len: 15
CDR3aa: ASSFTGALLNNQPQH

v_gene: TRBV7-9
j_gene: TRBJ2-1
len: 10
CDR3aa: ASSPGYNEQF

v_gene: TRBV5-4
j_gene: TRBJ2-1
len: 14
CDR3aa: ASSLLLAGGNNEQF

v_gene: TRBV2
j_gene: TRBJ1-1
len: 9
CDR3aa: ASTWANEAF

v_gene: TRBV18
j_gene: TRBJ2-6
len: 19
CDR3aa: ASSPLARLAGGSSGANVLT

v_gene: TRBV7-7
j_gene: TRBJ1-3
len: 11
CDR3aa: ASSQGTGNTIY

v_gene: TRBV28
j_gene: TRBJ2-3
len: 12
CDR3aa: ASSRVADGDTQY

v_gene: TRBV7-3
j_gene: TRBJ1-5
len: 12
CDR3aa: ASSLAGRGQPQH

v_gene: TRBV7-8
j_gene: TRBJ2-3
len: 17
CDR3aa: ASSLTLTSGSFGTDTQY

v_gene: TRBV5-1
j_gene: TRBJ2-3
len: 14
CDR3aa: ASSLELAGSTDTQY

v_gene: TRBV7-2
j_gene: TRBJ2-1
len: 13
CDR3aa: ASSLTRDSYNEQF

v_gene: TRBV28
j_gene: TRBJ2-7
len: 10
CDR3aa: ASSLSYYEQY